Presented here are 23 T cell receptor beta chains from one specimen sequenced in a study of OX40 agonist ivuxolimab in advanced cancers. Sequencing was performed with immunoSEQ multiplex PCR; in TCRdb, only in-frame clones are kept and a portion is missing. The repertoire holds 50,000 to 75,000 clones, with 65% to 90% as singletons. The sample was CD4+ or CD8+ T cells sorted from blood, taken in a trial of the OX40 agonist ivuxolimab. These receptor sequences come from an adult with an advanced solid tumor such as melanoma, head and neck, liver or kidney cancer.

This chain uses TRBV4-2 with TRBJ1-5, with D hard to call. The CDR3 covers 12 residues. Germline V gene data show CDR1 as LGHNA and CDR2 as YNFKEQ. Trimming removed 3 bases from V and 1 base from J, with 1 base in between. DNA for the CDR3: TGTGCCAGCAGCCACAGCAATCAGCCCCAGCATTTT. Protein product: CASSHSNQPQHF.

The gene calls are TRBV28 and TRBJ1-6; no reliable D call. The CDR3 covers 14 residues. With 3 bases removed from V and 10 bases from J, the gap between germline ends came to 13 bases. Germline V gives CDR1 MDHEN, CDR2 SYDVKM. The CDR3 is CASSLLRGPSPLHF. CDR3 nucleotides: TGTGCCAGCAGTTTGCTTCGAGGTCCCTCACCCCTCCACTTT.

The genes are TRBV2 and TRBJ2-5, with 15 bases that match TRBD2. This CDR3 is built from 16 residues. Germline V gives CDR1 SNHLY, CDR2 FYNNEI. Trimming took 8 bases from V and 3 from J; bases not matched to a gene: 7. Here the CDR3 reads CASGSRTSGGEETQYF. As DNA, the CDR3 is TGTGCCAGCGGCTCCCGGACTAGCGGGGGGGAAGAGACCCAGTACTTC. Based on the CDR3 plus reference TRBV2 and TRBJ2-5, the full variable domain is EPEVTQTPSHQVTQMGQEVILRCVPISNHLYFYWYRQILGQKVEFLVSFYNNEISEKSEIFDDQFSVERPDGSNFTLKIRSTKLEDSAMYFCASGSRTSGGEETQYFGPGTRLLVL.

This clone was counted a single time. The genes are TRBV6-1 and TRBJ1-1; a weak D match, TRBD1 (5 bases). Trimming cost V 11 bases and J 1 base, with 11 bases left between them. The CDR3 is made up of 12 amino acids. Per the germline V gene, CDR1 is MNHNS and CDR2 is SASEGT. The CDR3 DNA sequence: TGTGCCTCGGCAGGGTCGAACACTGAAGCTTTCTTT. Translated: CASAGSNTEAFF.

V is TRBV7-8 and J is TRBJ1-2; D unresolved. The germline V gene encodes CDR1 SGHVS and CDR2 FQNEAQ. Between the trimmed V and J ends, which lost 5 bases and 0 bases, there was a span of 4 bases. The CDR3 runs 12 residues. Written as DNA, the CDR3 is TGTGCCAGCAGCCAGGCTAACTATGGCTACACCTTC. The encoded protein is CASSQANYGYTF.

This clone occurred once. The DNA of the CDR3 is TGTGCCAGCAGCTTAAGTTCACAGAGCAATCAGCCCCAGCATTTT. It specifies CASSLSSQSNQPQHF. The V and J genes are TRBV7-8 and TRBJ1-5; no clear D gene. V lost 2 bases and J 1 base, leaving 9 bases between the germline ends. Germline V gives CDR1 SGHVS, CDR2 FQNEAQ. The CDR3 runs to 15 residues.

The V and J genes are TRBV30 and TRBJ1-2; no definite D call. Germline V lookup: CDR1 GTSNPN, CDR2 SVGIG (reference sequence). V gave up 1 base and J gave up 0 bases, with 9 bases separating them. This CDR3 comprises 14 residues. DNA for the CDR3: TGTGCCTGGAGTGCCGTCAGGTCTAACTATGGCTACACCTTC. Its translation is CAWSAVRSNYGYTF.

The chain joins TRBV28 to TRBJ1-6; the D gene is possibly TRBD1 (5 bases). This CDR3 contains 15 residues. V dropped 6 bases and J dropped 8 bases, with 17 bases sitting between them. Germline CDR1 reads MDHEN; CDR2 reads SYDVKM. CDR3: CASSSGPGRDSPLHF. DNA for the CDR3: TGTGCCAGCAGCTCTGGGCCAGGGAGGGATTCACCCCTCCACTTT.

This sequence joins TRBV6-5 and TRBJ2-1; D is unresolved. Per germline, CDR1 MNHEY and CDR2 SVGAGI. The CDR3 runs to 15 residues. Trimming pared 7 bases from V and 0 bases from J, leaving 13 bases between. Here the CDR3 reads CASTAATSSYNEQFF. The CDR3, as DNA: TGTGCCAGCACCGCGGCGACGAGCTCCTACAATGAGCAGTTCTTC.

The gene calls are TRBV11-2 and TRBJ2-7; the match to TRBD2 covers 9 bases. The CDR3 is 14 residues long. Germline V gene sequence: CDR1 SGHAT, CDR2 FQNNGV. J lost 3 bases, V lost 5 bases, and 5 bases had no gene match. The CDR3 sequence: CASSLSGRGYEQYF. For the CDR3, the DNA is TGTGCCAGCAGCCTTAGCGGGAGAGGCTACGAGCAGTACTTC.

CDR3 sequence (DNA): TGTGCCAGCAGCGAAAGGGGGGCGACTAGCGGGAGGGCCGGGTACAATGAGCAGTTCTTC. Translating it yields CASSERGATSGRAGYNEQFF. The chain couples TRBV6-1 to TRBJ2-1, with 14 bases identical to TRBD2. The CDR3 has 20 amino acids. The germline CDR1 and CDR2 sequences are MNHNS and SASEGT. V was clipped by 6 bases and J by 4 bases; unmatched bases: 17.

The chain carries TRBV7-2 and TRBJ2-7; the D gene is possibly TRBD1 (5 bases). The CDR3 has 14 amino acids. V lost 0 bases to trimming and J lost 3 bases, with 9 bases between them. CDR1 and CDR2 from the germline V gene are SGHTA and FQGNSA. The CDR3 spells CASSLAITGYEQYF. The CDR3 DNA reads as TGTGCCAGCAGCTTAGCGATTACAGGCTACGAGCAGTACTTC.

The J gene is TRBJ2-3, the V gene TRBV7-8; 8 bases agree with TRBD1. Losses at the gene ends were 0 bases for V and 4 bases for J; bases not matched to a gene: 9. The V gene's germline CDR1 is SGHVS and CDR2 FQNEAQ. The CDR3 is 17 residues long. DNA of the CDR3: TGTGCCAGCAGCTTAGCGAGCAGGGGGCTAGGGCCAGATACGCAGTATTTT. Translated: CASSLASRGLGPDTQYF.

The chain joins TRBV5-5 to TRBJ1-1; D not certain. The CDR3 spans 14 residues. The germline V and J ends were trimmed by 4 bases and 8 bases, with 18 bases remaining between them. CDR1 is SGHKS and CDR2 is YYEKEE in the germline V gene (reference sequence). The CDR3 DNA reads as TGTGCCAGCAGCCCCGACTGGCGCCCCATCGAAGCTTTCTTT. Translated: CASSPDWRPIEAFF.

The rearrangement uses TRBV4-2 and TRBJ1-1; 7 bases map to TRBD1. V lost 4 bases to trimming and J lost 6 bases; unmatched junction nucleotides: 14. CDR1 and CDR2 from the germline V gene are LGHNA and YNFKEQ. The CDR3 extends over 16 amino acids. CDR3: CASSRDPRQGISEAFF. The CDR3 DNA reads as TGTGCCAGCAGCCGGGATCCTAGACAGGGCATCTCTGAAGCTTTCTTT.

The rearrangement links TRBV2 to TRBJ1-1; D not certain. The V end lost 6 bases, the J end lost 4 bases, and 15 bases lay between the germline ends. Germline values: CDR1 SNHLY, CDR2 FYNNEI. This CDR3 has 14 amino acids. The CDR3 DNA sequence: TGTGCCAGCAGAACCCCCCCGGACGTCACTGAAGCTTTCTTT. Its translation is CASRTPPDVTEAFF.

This clone was seen just once. The rearrangement uses TRBV5-8 and TRBJ2-7, with D possibly being TRBD1 (6 bases). Per the germline V gene, CDR1 is SGHTS and CDR2 is YDEGEE. Trimming took off 1 base at V and 3 bases at J, with 11 bases between the two ends. This CDR3 comprises 14 residues. The CDR3 reads CASSLTQGIYEQYF. CDR3 DNA: TGTGCCAGCAGCTTGACCCAGGGGATCTACGAGCAGTACTTC.

The CDR3 is CASSGGQGSGELFF. As DNA, the CDR3 is TGTGCCAGCAGCGGGGGGCAAGGGTCCGGGGAGCTGTTTTTT. The chain employs TRBV5-8 and TRBJ2-2; possibly TRBD1 or TRBD2 for D (6 bases each). The CDR3 contains 14 residues. Germline assignment: CDR1 SGHTS and CDR2 YDEGEE. Deletions cut 4 bases from V and 6 bases from J, with 13 bases between.

This clone turned up a few times. V and J are TRBV6-1 and TRBJ1-5; D is possibly TRBD1 (6 bases). CDR3 length: 13 amino acids. V lost 7 bases, J lost 3 bases, and 10 bases lay in between. The germline CDR1 and CDR2 sequences are MNHNS and SASEGT. This chain's CDR3 is CASNGQTNQPQHF. The DNA of the CDR3 is TGTGCCAGCAATGGACAGACCAATCAGCCCCAGCATTTT.

V is TRBV4-1 and J is TRBJ2-7; the D is unclear. The germline gives CDR1 MGHRA, CDR2 YSYEKL. This CDR3 has 16 amino acids. The ends were cut back, 3 bases at V and 3 bases at J, with 18 bases in the middle. CDR3: CASSHGPGSNFYEQYF. CDR3 bases: TGCGCCAGCAGCCACGGGCCAGGATCAAATTTCTACGAGCAGTACTTC.

Regarding this clone: One end of the junction varies from germline; a read error may be responsible. The rearrangement links TRBV20-1 to TRBJ1-1; 7 bases match TRBD1. Per germline, CDR1 DFQATT and CDR2 SNEGSKA (reference sequence). This CDR3 has 11 residues. Here the CDR3 reads CSARDTIGQAF. CDR3 sequence (DNA): TGCAGTGCTAGAGACACAATTGGACAGGCTTTT.

This sequence joins TRBV11-3 and TRBJ2-3, with D hard to call. V lost 3 bases to trimming and J lost 3 bases, with 10 bases between them. Germline lookup yields CDR1 SGHNT and CDR2 YENEEA. The CDR3 has 14 residues. CDR3 bases: TGTGCCAGCAGCTTGGGAAGAGGAACAGATACGCAGTATTTT. It is translated as CASSLGRGTDTQYF.

The rearrangement joins TRBV5-1 to TRBJ2-3; the match to TRBD2 covers 14 bases. V shed 4 bases, J shed 1 base, and the junction held 8 bases outside the gene matches. There are 18 residues in the CDR3. Looked up from germline, CDR1 is SGHRS and CDR2 is YFSETQ. CDR3 in DNA: TGCGCCAGCAGCCAGACCGGGACTAGCGGGAGTGGCACAGATACGCAGTATTTT. Its translation is CASSQTGTSGSGTDTQYF.